Given below is one T cell receptor (beta chain) in context. In the study's own analysis: Using reference gene primer amplification, nucleated cell counts were estimated. Assay: immunoSEQ multiplex PCR; the TCRdb copy retains only in-frame clones and omits some. V, J and clone size are taken as reported in that table, and D and trimming were inferred from the DNA itself. The sample includes a few hundred thousand clones, around 85% of them seen just once. These data belong to a study of blood T cell repertoires in COVID-19. Study-wide context: From T cells, B-cell-depleted T cells, or PBMCs came the material, which was cDNA or gDNA.

Germline V gene lookup returns CDR1 MNHNS and CDR2 SASEGT. The CDR3 sequence is 13 residues long. V was pared by 2 bases and J by 2 bases, with 7 bases between. Sequencing input: peripheral blood. The rearrangement uses TRBV6-1 and TRBJ2-7; no reliable D call. The sequence came from a woman younger than 30 with acute or convalescent COVID-19. CDR3 bases: TGTGCCAGCAGTGAACGGTCAACCTACGAGCAGTACTTC. It yields the protein CASSERSTYEQYF.